Each of the 21 T cell receptor beta chains below was sequenced from the same sample in a study of technical replicates of blood from a handful of donors. Assay used: immunoSEQ multiplex PCR; TCRdb lists only in-frame clones, some missing. The table has some 80,000 clones, roughly nine tenths seen once. The sample comprised T cells isolated from PBMCs. These receptors all come from a human donor in good health.

The rearrangement links TRBV6-5 to TRBJ1-2, with TRBD1 matching 7 bases. V lost 7 bases, J lost 8 bases, and 7 bases stayed unmatched. The CDR3 has 12 residues. The V gene's germline CDR1 is MNHEY and CDR2 SVGAGI. The CDR3 coding sequence is TGTGCCAGCATCCAGGGGGGCGGGGGCTACACCTTC. This codes for CASIQGGGGYTF.

The chain uses TRBV7-9 and TRBJ1-1; TRBD1 matches 9 bases. The ends lost 5 bases at V and 5 bases at J; junction bases unmatched: 9. The length of the CDR3 is 15 residues. Germline V lookup: CDR1 SEHNR, CDR2 FQNEAQ (reference sequence). This CDR3 is CASSATGQGGTEAFF. CDR3 bases: TGTGCCAGCAGCGCCACGGGACAGGGTGGGACTGAAGCTTTCTTT.

The chain joins TRBV7-9 to TRBJ1-2; D uncertain. Trimming stripped 5 bases from V and 5 bases from J, with 12 bases between. The germline V gene has CDR1 SEHNR and CDR2 FQNEAQ (reference sequence). This CDR3 is 13 amino acids long. In DNA, the CDR3 is TGTGCCAGCAGCGAGGGAGAGACTTATGGCTACACCTTC. Translated, it gives CASSEGETYGYTF.

This chain uses TRBV4-1 with TRBJ1-1; D is unclear. This CDR3 has 15 amino acids. Germline CDR1 is MGHRA and CDR2 is YSYEKL. Trimming stripped 1 base from V and 0 bases from J, with 9 bases between. The CDR3 protein is CASSQGNQVNTEAFF. The DNA for the CDR3 is TGCGCCAGCAGCCAAGGCAACCAGGTGAACACTGAAGCTTTCTTT.

The gene calls are TRBV7-9 and TRBJ1-5; 7 bases line up with TRBD1. Germline CDR1 SEHNR, CDR2 FQNEAQ (reference sequence). The CDR3 consists of 16 residues. V was pared by 6 bases and J by 2 bases, with 10 bases of the junction left unmatched. CDR3 sequence (DNA): TGTGCCAGCAGAGTCACCCACAGGGGTTGCAATCAGCCCCAGCATTTT. This gives the protein CASRVTHRGCNQPQHF.

Only one count was recorded for this clone. The V gene is TRBV6-4, the J gene TRBJ2-3, with 10 bases aligning to TRBD2. Germline V gene sequence: CDR1 MRHNA, CDR2 SNTAGT. The CDR3 is 15 residues long. Losses at the gene ends were 8 bases for V and 2 bases for J; bases not matched to a gene: 7. The CDR3 region has the DNA TGTGCCAGCCGCGAGCGGGGGGGGGCCACAGATACGCAGTATTTT. Its translation: CASRERGGATDTQYF.

This chain links TRBV12-5 with TRBJ2-1; D is possibly TRBD1 (6 bases). The length of the CDR3 is 13 residues. Looked up from germline, CDR1 is LGHNT and CDR2 is FRNRAP. Trimming left V 0 bases short and J 6 bases short, with 6 bases between. The CDR3 sequence: CASGLVQGNEQFF. As DNA, the CDR3 is TGTGCTAGTGGTTTGGTACAGGGCAATGAGCAGTTCTTC.

The chain recombines TRBV15 with TRBJ1-2, with TRBD1 matching 8 bases. The CDR3 length is 16 residues. V lost 5 bases, J lost 7 bases, and 15 bases stayed unmatched. From germline, CDR1 is LNHNV and CDR2 YYDKDF (reference sequence). The CDR3 DNA follows: TGTGCCACCAGCCTACGGACAGGGAAACTCCACTTTGGCTACACCTTC. Translation gives CATSLRTGKLHFGYTF.

The chain couples TRBV28 to TRBJ2-7, with TRBD1 as a possible D gene (5 bases). CDR1 and CDR2 from the germline V gene are MDHEN and SYDVKM. The length of the CDR3 is 15 residues. Trimming took off 1 base at V and 0 bases at J, with 10 bases between the two ends. This CDR3 is CASSLFPTASYEQYF. CDR3 DNA sequence: TGTGCCAGCAGTTTATTTCCGACAGCCTCCTACGAGCAGTACTTC.

This clone showed up just once. The chain recombines TRBV11-3 with TRBJ1-1; D is undetermined. V was trimmed by 1 base and J by 7 bases, leaving 4 bases between them. The germline V gene encodes CDR1 SGHNT and CDR2 YENEEA. This CDR3 is 11 amino acids long. The CDR3, as DNA: TGTGCCAGCAGCTTAGGCGGTGAAGCTTTCTTT. Protein product: CASSLGGEAFF.

V and J are TRBV6-1 and TRBJ1-1; D is perhaps TRBD1 (5 bases). The germline CDR1 and CDR2 sequences are MNHNS and SASEGT. V lost 4 bases and J 2 bases, leaving 8 bases between the germline ends. This CDR3 spans 13 amino acids. The CDR3 is CASSGRENTEAFF. DNA of the CDR3: TGTGCCAGCAGTGGCAGGGAAAACACTGAAGCTTTCTTT.

This chain connects TRBV5-1 to TRBJ2-7; 9 positions match TRBD2. The CDR3 sequence is 15 residues long. The V gene's germline CDR1 is SGHRS and CDR2 YFSETQ. The J segment lost 3 bases and the V segment lost 7 bases, leaving 11 bases of the junction unmatched. CDR3 DNA sequence: TGCGCCAGCTTTGCGGGAGGGGGCCCTCACTACGAGCAGTACTTC. Its protein product is CASFAGGGPHYEQYF.

V is TRBV7-6 and J is TRBJ2-5, with 8 nucleotides matching TRBD2. The CDR3 has 14 amino acids. Germline V gene data show CDR1 as SGHVS and CDR2 as FNYEAQ. With 0 bases clipped from V and 5 bases from J, the junction kept 2 bases outside the gene matches. CDR3 DNA sequence: TGTGCCAGCAGCTTAGCGCGCGGGAGGGAGACCCAGTACTTC. It yields the protein CASSLARGRETQYF. Together with reference TRBV7-6 and TRBJ2-5, the CDR3 gives the full variable domain: GAGVSQSPRYKVTKRGQDVALRCDPISGHVSLYWYRQALGQGPEFLTYFNYEAQQDKSGLPNDRFSAERPEGSISTLTIQRTEQRDSAMYRCASSLARGRETQYFGPGTRLLVL.

The J gene is TRBJ1-1, the V gene TRBV6-5; no clear D gene. Per the germline V gene, CDR1 is MNHEY and CDR2 is SVGAGI. Deletions cut 7 bases from V and 2 bases from J, with 11 bases between. This CDR3 spans 13 amino acids. Written as DNA, the CDR3 is TGTGCCAGCATGGTCAGTTCAAACACTGAAGCTTTCTTT. It codes for CASMVSSNTEAFF.

The J gene is TRBJ1-3, the V gene TRBV5-4; perhaps TRBD1 as D (6 bases). The V gene lost 4 bases and the J gene lost 3 bases, with 14 bases spanning the gap. This CDR3 has 15 amino acids. Germline V gives CDR1 SGHNT, CDR2 YYREEE (reference sequence). The CDR3 spells CASSTDSRFGNTIYF. For the CDR3, the DNA is TGTGCCAGCAGCACGGACAGCCGGTTTGGAAACACCATATATTTT. Filled out from reference TRBV5-4 and TRBJ1-3, the complete variable domain reads ETGVTQSPTHLIKTRGQQVTLRCSSQSGHNTVSWYQQALGQGPQFIFQYYREEENGRGNFPPRFSGLQFPNYSSELNVNALELDDSALYLCASSTDSRFGNTIYFGEGSWLTVV.

The V and J genes are TRBV11-2 and TRBJ1-1; TRBD1 might be the D (5 bases). The CDR3 consists of 16 residues. Trimming took 1 base from V and 1 from J, leaving 13 bases between them. The germline V gene has CDR1 SGHAT and CDR2 FQNNGV. DNA for the CDR3: TGTGCCAGCAGCTTAGGGGCGGGACGCCAGAACACTGAAGCTTTCTTT. Protein: CASSLGAGRQNTEAFF. The full variable domain, completed using reference TRBV11-2 and TRBJ1-1, is EAGVAQSPRYKIIEKRQSVAFWCNPISGHATLYWYQQILGQGPKLLIQFQNNGVVDDSQLPKDRFSAERLKGVDSTLKIQPAKLEDSAVYLCASSLGAGRQNTEAFFGQGTRLTVV.

This sequence joins TRBV27 and TRBJ1-6, with 7 bases fitting TRBD1. The CDR3 runs 13 residues. Germline CDR1 reads MNHEY; CDR2 reads SMNVEV (reference sequence). V lost 5 bases and J lost 11; bases outside the gene matches: 6. The DNA for the CDR3 is TGTGCCAGCAGTGGGGGGACAGCAACACCCCTCCACTTT. This translates into CASSGGTATPLHF.

This clone was counted a single time. J is TRBJ2-7 and V is TRBV21-1; the table's D call TRBD1 went unverified against the DNA. TRBV21-1 is tagged as a pseudogene. The CDR3 is 16 residues long. The CDR3 reads CASSPPSRTGGSEQYF. CDR3 sequence (DNA): TGTGCCAGCAGCCCTCCCAGTAGGACAGGGGGCTCAGAGCAGTACTTC.

In DNA, the CDR3 is TGTGCCAGCAGTTCCTTCGGGGGAAATGAGCAGTTCTTC. Translated, it gives CASSSFGGNEQFF. The chain employs TRBV28 and TRBJ2-1; weak D call: TRBD2 (6 bases). V shed 4 bases and J shed 7 bases, with 11 bases lying between them. Germline CDR1 MDHEN, CDR2 SYDVKM. The CDR3 has 13 amino acids.

V and J are TRBV6-5 and TRBJ1-2; D call uncertain. This CDR3 region has 14 residues. V lost 6 bases and J 0 bases, leaving 11 bases between the germline ends. Germline loops: CDR1 MNHEY, CDR2 SVGAGI. The CDR3 DNA reads TGTGCCAGCAGCCAATGGGGAGCTAACTATGGCTACACCTTC. Amino acids: CASSQWGANYGYTF.

The rearrangement uses TRBV11-2 and TRBJ1-2; D unresolved. Trimming took 4 bases from V and 1 from J, leaving 16 bases between them. The CDR3 is made up of 16 amino acids. The germline V gene has CDR1 SGHAT and CDR2 FQNNGV. DNA of the CDR3: TGTGCCAGCAGCTCAGAAGGGAGGGCGGGTAACTATGGCTACACCTTC. This sequence encodes CASSSEGRAGNYGYTF. Combining the CDR3 with reference TRBV11-2 and TRBJ1-2 gives the whole variable domain EAGVAQSPRYKIIEKRQSVAFWCNPISGHATLYWYQQILGQGPKLLIQFQNNGVVDDSQLPKDRFSAERLKGVDSTLKIQPAKLEDSAVYLCASSSEGRAGNYGYTFGSGTRLTVV.